This TCR beta chain was found in a study of siplizumab effects on memory and regulatory T cells. The length of the CDR3 is 16 residues. Looked up from germline, CDR1 is MDHEN and CDR2 is SYDVKM. The junction had 7 bases not matched to a gene; V was cut back by 3 bases and J by 4 bases. TCRdb's copy holds only in-frame clones and misses some; the assay was immunoSEQ multiplex PCR. In the table there are tens of thousands of clones, around 96% of which are singletons. The chain is built from TRBV28 and TRBJ2-7, with 12 positions matching TRBD2. This TCR was sampled from a human donor in good health. The sample taken for sequencing was naive CD8+ T cells sorted from blood. The CDR3 nucleotides read TGTGCCAGCAGTTTGATTTCTAGCGGGGGGGAATACGAGCAGTACTTC. Its translation is CASSLISSGGEYEQYF. The full variable domain, rest sourced from reference TRBV28 and TRBJ2-7, is DVKVTQSSRYLVKRTGEKVFLECVQDMDHENMFWYRQDPGLGLRLIYFSYDVKMKEKGDIPEGYSVSREKKERFSLILESASTNQTSMYLCASSLISSGGEYEQYFGPGTRLTVT.